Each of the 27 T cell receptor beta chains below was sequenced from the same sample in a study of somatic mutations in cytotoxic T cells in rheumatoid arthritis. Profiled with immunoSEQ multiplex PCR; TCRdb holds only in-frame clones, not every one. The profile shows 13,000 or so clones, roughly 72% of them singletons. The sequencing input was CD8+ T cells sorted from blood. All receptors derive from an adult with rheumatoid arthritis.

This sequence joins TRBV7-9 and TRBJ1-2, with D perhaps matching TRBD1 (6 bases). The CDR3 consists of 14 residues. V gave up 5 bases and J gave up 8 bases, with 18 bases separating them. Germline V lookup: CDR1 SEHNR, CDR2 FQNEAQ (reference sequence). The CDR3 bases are TGTGCCAGCAGCGCTTTTGGGGGGGGCAGCGGCTACACCTTC. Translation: CASSAFGGGSGYTF.

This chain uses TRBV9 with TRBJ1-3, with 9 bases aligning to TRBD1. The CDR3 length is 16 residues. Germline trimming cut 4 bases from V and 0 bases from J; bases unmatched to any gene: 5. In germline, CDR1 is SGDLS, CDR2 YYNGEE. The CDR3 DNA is TGTGCCAGCAGCTCTACAGGGGGCTCCTCTGGAAACACCATATATTTT. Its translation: CASSSTGGSSGNTIYF.

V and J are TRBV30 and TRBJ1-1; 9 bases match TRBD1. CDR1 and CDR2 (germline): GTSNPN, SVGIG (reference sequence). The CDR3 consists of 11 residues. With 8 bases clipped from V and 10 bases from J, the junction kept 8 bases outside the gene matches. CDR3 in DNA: TGTGCCACGACAGGGGGAGCAGGAGCTTTCTTT. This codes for CATTGGAGAFF.

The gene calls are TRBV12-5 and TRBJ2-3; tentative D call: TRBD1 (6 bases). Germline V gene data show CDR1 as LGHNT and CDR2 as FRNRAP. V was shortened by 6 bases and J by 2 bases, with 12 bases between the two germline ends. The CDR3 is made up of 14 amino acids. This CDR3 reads CASGPDRNTDTQYF. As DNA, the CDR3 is TGTGCTAGTGGCCCCGACAGGAACACAGATACGCAGTATTTT.

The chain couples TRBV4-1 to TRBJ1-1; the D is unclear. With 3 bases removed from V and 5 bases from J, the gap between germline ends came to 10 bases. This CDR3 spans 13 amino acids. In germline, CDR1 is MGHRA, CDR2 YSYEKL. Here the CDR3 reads CASSQSFKTEAFF. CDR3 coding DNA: TGCGCCAGCAGCCAGTCCTTTAAGACTGAAGCTTTCTTT.

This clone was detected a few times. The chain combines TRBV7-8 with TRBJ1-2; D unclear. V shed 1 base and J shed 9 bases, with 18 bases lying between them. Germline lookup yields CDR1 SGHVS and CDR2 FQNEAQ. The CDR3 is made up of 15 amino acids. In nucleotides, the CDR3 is TGTGCCAGCAGCTTAGAAAGAGGAGACCTTAAGAGCTACACCTTC. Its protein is CASSLERGDLKSYTF.

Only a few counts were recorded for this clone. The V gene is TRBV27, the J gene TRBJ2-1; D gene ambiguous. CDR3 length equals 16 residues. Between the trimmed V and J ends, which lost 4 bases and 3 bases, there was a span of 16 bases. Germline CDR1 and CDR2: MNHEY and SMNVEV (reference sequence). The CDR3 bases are TGTGCCAGCAGTTCCCTCCCCAGCGATATCTACAATGAGCAGTTCTTC. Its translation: CASSSLPSDIYNEQFF.

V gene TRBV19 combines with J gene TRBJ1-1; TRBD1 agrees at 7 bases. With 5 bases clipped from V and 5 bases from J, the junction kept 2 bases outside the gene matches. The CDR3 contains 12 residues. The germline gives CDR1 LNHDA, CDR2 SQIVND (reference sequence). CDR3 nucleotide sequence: TGTGCCAGTAGTCAGGGGGTTACTGAAGCTTTCTTT. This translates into CASSQGVTEAFF.

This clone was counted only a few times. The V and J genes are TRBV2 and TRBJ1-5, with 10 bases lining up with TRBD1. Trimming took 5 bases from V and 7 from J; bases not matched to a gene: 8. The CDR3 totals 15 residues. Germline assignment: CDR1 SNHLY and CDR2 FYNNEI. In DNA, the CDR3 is TGTGCCAGCAGTACCCCGGGACAGGGGTACCAGCCCCAGCATTTT. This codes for CASSTPGQGYQPQHF.

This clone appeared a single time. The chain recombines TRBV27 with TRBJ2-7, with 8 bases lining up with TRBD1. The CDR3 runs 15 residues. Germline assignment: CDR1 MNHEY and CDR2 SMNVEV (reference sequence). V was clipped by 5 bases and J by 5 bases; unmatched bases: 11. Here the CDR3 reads CASSTMGQGANEQYF. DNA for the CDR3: TGTGCCAGCAGTACCATGGGTCAGGGGGCGAACGAGCAGTACTTC.

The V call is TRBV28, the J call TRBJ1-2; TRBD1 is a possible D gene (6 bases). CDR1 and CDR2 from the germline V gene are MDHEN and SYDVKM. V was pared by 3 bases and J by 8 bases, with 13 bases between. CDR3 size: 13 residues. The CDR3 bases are TGTGCCAGCAGTTTCTCACAGGGAGAAGGCTACACCTTC. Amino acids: CASSFSQGEGYTF.

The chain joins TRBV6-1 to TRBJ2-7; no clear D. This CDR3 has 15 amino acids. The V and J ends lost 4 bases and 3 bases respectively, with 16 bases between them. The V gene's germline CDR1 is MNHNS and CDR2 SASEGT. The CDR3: CASSAMTGLLYEQYF. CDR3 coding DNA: TGTGCCAGCAGTGCTATGACCGGGCTGCTCTACGAGCAGTACTTC.

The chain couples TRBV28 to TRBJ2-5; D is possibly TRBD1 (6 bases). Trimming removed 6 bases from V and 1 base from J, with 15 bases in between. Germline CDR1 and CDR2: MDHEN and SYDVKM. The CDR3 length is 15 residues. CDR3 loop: CASRGARIPQETQYF. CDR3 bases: TGTGCCAGCAGGGGGGCAAGGATCCCCCAAGAGACCCAGTACTTC.

The CDR3 is CASTHRQGAYSGNTIYF. DNA for the CDR3: TGTGCCAGCACCCACCGACAGGGGGCCTACTCTGGAAACACCATATATTTT. J is TRBJ1-3 and V is TRBV13; 10 nucleotides align to TRBD1. V was clipped by 7 bases and J by 0 bases; unmatched bases: 9. In germline, CDR1 is PRHDT, CDR2 FYEKMQ (reference sequence). The CDR3 length is 17 residues.

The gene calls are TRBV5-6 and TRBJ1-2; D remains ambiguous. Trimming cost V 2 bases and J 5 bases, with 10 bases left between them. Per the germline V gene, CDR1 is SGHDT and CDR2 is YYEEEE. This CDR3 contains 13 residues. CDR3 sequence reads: CASSFRRTYGYTF. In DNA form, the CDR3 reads TGTGCCAGCAGCTTCCGACGGACTTATGGCTACACCTTC.

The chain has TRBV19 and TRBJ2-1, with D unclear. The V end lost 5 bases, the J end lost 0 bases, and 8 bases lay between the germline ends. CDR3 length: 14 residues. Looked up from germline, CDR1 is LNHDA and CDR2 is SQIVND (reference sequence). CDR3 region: CASSPPSSYNEQFF. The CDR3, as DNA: TGTGCCAGTAGTCCCCCGTCCTCCTACAATGAGCAGTTCTTC.

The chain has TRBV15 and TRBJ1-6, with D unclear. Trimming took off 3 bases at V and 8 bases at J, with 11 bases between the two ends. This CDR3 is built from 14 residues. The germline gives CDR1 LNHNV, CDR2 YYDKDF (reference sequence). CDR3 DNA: TGTGCCACCAGCAGCGTCGGATCAGATTCACCCCTCCACTTT. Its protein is CATSSVGSDSPLHF.

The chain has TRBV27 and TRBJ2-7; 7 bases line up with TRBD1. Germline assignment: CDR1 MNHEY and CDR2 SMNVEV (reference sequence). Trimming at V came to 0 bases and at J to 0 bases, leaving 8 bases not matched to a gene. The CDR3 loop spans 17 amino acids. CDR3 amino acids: CASSLSSGTATSYEQYF. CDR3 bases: TGTGCCAGCAGTTTATCGTCTGGGACAGCGACCTCCTACGAGCAGTACTTC.

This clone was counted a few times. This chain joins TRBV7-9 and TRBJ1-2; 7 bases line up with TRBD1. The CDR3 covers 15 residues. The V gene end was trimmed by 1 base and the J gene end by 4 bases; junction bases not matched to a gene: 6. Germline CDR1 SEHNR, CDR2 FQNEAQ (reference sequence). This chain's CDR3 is CASSLGDRVAYGYTF. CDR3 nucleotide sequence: TGTGCCAGCAGCTTAGGGGACAGAGTCGCCTATGGCTACACCTTC. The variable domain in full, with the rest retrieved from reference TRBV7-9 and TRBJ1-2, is DTGVSQNPRHKITKRGQNVTFRCDPISEHNRLYWYRQTLGQGPEFLTYFQNEAQLEKSRLLSDRFSAERPKGSFSTLEIQRTEQGDSAMYLCASSLGDRVAYGYTFGSGTRLTVV.

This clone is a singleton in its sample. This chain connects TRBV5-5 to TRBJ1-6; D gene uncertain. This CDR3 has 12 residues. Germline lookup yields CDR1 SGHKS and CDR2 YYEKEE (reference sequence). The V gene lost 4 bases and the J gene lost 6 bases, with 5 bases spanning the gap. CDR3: CASSLANSPLHF. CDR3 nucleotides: TGTGCCAGCAGCCTGGCTAATTCACCCCTCCACTTT.

The CDR3 nucleotides are TGTGCCACCAGCAGTGTGGGACAGCTGACAGATACGCAGTATTTT. As protein: CATSSVGQLTDTQYF. The chain has TRBV15 and TRBJ2-3; 7 nucleotides align to TRBD1. V shed 3 bases, J shed 3 bases, and the junction held 6 bases outside the gene matches. Germline V gene lookup returns CDR1 LNHNV and CDR2 YYDKDF (reference sequence). CDR3 length: 15 amino acids. Based on the CDR3 plus reference TRBV15 and TRBJ2-3, the full variable domain is DAMVIQNPRYQVTQFGKPVTLSCSQTLNHNVMYWYQQKSSQAPKLLFHYYDKDFNNEADTPDNFQSRRPNTSFCFLDIRSPGLGDTAMYLCATSSVGQLTDTQYFGPGTRLTVL.

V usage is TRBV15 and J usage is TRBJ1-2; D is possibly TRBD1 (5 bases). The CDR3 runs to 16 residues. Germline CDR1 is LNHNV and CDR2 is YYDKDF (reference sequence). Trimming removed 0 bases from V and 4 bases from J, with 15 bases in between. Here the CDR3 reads CATSRDMGTGGYGYTF. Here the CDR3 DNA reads TGTGCCACCAGCAGAGATATGGGGACGGGAGGCTATGGCTACACCTTC.

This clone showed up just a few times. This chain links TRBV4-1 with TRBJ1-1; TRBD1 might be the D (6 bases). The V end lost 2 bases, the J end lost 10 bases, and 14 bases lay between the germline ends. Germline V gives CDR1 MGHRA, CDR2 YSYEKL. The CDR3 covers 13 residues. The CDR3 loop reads CASSQWTASAAFF. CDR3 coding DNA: TGCGCCAGCAGCCAATGGACAGCGTCGGCAGCTTTCTTT.

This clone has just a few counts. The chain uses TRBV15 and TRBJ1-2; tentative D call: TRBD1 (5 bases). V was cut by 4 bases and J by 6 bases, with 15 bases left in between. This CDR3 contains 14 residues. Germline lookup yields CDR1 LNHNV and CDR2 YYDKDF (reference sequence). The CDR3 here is CATSTTTEWNGYTF. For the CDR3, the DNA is TGTGCCACCAGCACCACGACAGAGTGGAATGGCTACACCTTC.

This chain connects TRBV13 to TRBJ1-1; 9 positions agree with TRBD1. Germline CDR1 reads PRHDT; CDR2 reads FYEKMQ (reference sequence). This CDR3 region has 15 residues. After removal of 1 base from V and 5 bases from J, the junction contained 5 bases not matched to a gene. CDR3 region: CASSLEDRGGTEAFF. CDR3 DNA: TGTGCCAGCAGCTTAGAGGACAGGGGTGGGACTGAAGCTTTCTTT.

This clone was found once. The DNA of the CDR3 is TGTGCCAGCAGTTTACAGGGCTACAATGAGCAGTTCTTC. This sequence encodes CASSLQGYNEQFF. The V gene is TRBV27, the J gene TRBJ2-1; D perhaps matches TRBD1 (5 bases). This CDR3 region has 13 residues. CDR1 and CDR2 from the germline V gene are MNHEY and SMNVEV (reference sequence). Trimming stripped 2 bases from V and 3 bases from J, with 5 bases between.

The CDR3 is CASSVGGLGNEQFF. For the CDR3, the DNA is TGTGCCAGTAGTGTCGGGGGGCTTGGGAATGAGCAGTTCTTC. V is TRBV19 and J is TRBJ2-1, with D perhaps matching TRBD2 (7 bases). Germline CDR1 LNHDA, CDR2 SQIVND (reference sequence). Deletions cut 5 bases from V and 7 bases from J, with 15 bases between. This CDR3 is 14 amino acids long.